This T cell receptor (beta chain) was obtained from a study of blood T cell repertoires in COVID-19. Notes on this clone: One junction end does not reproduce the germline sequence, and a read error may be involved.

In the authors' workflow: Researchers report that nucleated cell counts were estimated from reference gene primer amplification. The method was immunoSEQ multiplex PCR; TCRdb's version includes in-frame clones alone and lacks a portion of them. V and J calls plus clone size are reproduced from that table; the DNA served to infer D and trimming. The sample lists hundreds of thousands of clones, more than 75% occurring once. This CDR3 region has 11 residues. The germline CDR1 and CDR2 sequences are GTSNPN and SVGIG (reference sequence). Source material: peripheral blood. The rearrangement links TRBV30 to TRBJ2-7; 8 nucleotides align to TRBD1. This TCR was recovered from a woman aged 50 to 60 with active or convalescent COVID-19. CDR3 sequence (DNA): TGTGCCTGGAGCGAAACCGGGACAGGTAACTTC. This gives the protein CAWSETGTGNF.